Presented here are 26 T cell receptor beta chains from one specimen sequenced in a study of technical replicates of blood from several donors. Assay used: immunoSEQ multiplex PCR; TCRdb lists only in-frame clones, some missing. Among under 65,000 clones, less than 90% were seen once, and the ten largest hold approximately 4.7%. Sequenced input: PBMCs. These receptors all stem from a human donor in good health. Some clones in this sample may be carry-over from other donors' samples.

Here the CDR3 reads CASSLVGASSYNEQFF. The CDR3, as DNA: TGTGCCAGCAGTTTGGTGGGAGCGAGCTCCTACAATGAGCAGTTCTTC. The rearrangement links TRBV6-4 to TRBJ2-1, with D possibly being TRBD2 (5 bases). This CDR3 comprises 16 residues. The germline V gene has CDR1 MRHNA and CDR2 SNTAGT. Trimming shortened V by 5 bases and J by 0 bases, and 14 bases separated the two germline ends.

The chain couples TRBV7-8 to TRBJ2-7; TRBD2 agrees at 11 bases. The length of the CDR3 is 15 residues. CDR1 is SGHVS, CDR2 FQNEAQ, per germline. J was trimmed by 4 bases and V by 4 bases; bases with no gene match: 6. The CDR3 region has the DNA TGTGCCAGCAGCTCGATGACTAGCGGGAAATACGAGCAGTACTTC. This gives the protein CASSSMTSGKYEQYF.

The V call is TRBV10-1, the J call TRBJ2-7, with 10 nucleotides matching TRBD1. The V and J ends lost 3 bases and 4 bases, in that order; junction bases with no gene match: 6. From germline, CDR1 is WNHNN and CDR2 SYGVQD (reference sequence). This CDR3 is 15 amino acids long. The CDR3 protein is CASSDQTGGPYEQYF. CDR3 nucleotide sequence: TGCGCCAGCAGTGATCAGACAGGGGGCCCGTACGAGCAGTACTTC.

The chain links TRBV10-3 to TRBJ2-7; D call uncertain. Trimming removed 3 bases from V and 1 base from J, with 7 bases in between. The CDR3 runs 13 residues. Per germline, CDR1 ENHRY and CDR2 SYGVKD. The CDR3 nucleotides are TGTGCCATCAGTGAATCCCCTTCCTACGAGCAGTACTTC. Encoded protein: CAISESPSYEQYF.

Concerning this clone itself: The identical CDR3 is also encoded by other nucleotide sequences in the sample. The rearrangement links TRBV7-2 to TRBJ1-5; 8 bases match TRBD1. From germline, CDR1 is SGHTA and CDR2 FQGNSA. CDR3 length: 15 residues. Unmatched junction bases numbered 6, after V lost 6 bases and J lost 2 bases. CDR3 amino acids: CASSFQGAGNQPQHF. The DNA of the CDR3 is TGTGCCAGCAGTTTCCAGGGGGCGGGCAATCAGCCCCAGCATTTT.

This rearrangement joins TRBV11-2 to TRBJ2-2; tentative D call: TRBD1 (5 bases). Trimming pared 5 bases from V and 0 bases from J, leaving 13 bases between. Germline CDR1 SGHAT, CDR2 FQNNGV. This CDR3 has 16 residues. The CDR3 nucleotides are TGTGCCAGCAGCGCCGAGGCAGGGTCGAACACCGGGGAGCTGTTTTTT. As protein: CASSAEAGSNTGELFF.

The CDR3 reads CASSLEGLAVNEQFF. In DNA, the CDR3 is TGTGCCAGCAGCTTAGAGGGACTAGCGGTAAATGAGCAGTTCTTC. The chain uses TRBV7-2 and TRBJ2-1, with 11 bases identical to TRBD2. Germline V gene sequence: CDR1 SGHTA, CDR2 FQGNSA. This CDR3 spans 15 amino acids. V was clipped by 1 base and J by 7 bases; unmatched bases: 3.

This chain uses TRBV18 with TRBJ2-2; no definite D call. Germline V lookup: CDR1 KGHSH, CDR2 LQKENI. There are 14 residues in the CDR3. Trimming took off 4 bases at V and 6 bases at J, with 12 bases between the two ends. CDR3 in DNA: TGTGCCAGCTCACGAGACGAAAGCGCCGGGGAGCTGTTTTTT. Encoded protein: CASSRDESAGELFF.

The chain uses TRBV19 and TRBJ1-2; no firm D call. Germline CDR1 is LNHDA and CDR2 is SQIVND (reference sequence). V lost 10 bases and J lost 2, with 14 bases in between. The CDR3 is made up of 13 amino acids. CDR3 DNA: TGTGCCACCGAAGGGTGGAGGAACTATGGCTACACCTTC. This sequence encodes CATEGWRNYGYTF.

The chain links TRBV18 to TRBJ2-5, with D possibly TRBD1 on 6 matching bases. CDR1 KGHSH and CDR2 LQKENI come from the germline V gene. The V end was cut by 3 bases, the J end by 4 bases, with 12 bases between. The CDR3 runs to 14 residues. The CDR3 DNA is TGTGCCAGCTCACCGACCGACAGGCGAGAGACCCAGTACTTC. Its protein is CASSPTDRRETQYF.

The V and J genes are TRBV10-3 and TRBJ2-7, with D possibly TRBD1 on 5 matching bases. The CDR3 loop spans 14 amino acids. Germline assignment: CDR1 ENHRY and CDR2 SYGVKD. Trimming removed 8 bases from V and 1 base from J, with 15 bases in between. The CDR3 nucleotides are TGTGCCATCGAACAACGGGCAGGGTCCTACGAGCAGTACTTC. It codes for CAIEQRAGSYEQYF.

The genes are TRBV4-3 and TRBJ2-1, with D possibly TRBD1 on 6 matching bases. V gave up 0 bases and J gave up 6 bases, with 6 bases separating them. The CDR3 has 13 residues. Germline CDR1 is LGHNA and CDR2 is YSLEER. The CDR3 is CASSQEGGNEQFF. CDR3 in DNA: TGCGCCAGCAGCCAAGAAGGGGGCAATGAGCAGTTCTTC.

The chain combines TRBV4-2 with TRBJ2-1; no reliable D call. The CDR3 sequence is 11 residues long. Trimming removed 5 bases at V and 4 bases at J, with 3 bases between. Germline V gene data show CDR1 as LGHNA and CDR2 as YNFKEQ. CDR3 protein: CASSLYNEQFF. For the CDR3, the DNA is TGTGCCAGCAGCTTATACAATGAGCAGTTCTTC.

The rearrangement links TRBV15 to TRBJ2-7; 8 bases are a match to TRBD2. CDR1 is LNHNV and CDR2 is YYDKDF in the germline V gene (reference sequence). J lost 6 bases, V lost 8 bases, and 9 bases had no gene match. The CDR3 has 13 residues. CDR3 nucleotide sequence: TGTGCCACCGAGCGGGAGAGCTCGGGCGAGCAGTACTTC. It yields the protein CATERESSGEQYF.

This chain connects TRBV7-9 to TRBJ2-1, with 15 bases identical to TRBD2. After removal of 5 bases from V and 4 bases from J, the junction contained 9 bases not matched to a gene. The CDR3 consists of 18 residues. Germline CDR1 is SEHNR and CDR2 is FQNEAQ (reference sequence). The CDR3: CASSPGLAGGESYNEQFF. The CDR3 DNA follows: TGTGCCAGCAGCCCAGGACTAGCGGGGGGGGAAAGTTACAATGAGCAGTTCTTC. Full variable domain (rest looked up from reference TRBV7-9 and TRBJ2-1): DTGVSQNPRHKITKRGQNVTFRCDPISEHNRLYWYRQTLGQGPEFLTYFQNEAQLEKSRLLSDRFSAERPKGSFSTLEIQRTEQGDSAMYLCASSPGLAGGESYNEQFFGPGTRLTVL.

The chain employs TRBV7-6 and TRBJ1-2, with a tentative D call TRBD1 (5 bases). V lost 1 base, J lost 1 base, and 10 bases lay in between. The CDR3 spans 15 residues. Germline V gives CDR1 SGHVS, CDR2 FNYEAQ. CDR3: CASSLGTYLNYGYTF. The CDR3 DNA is TGTGCCAGCAGCTTAGGGACATACCTTAACTATGGCTACACCTTC.

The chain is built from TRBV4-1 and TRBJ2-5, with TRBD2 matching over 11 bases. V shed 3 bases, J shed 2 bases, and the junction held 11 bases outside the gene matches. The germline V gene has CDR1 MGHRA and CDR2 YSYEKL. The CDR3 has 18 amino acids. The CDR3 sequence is CASSQGRLAGSRQETQYF. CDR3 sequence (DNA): TGCGCCAGCAGCCAGGGAAGACTAGCGGGAAGTCGGCAAGAGACCCAGTACTTC.

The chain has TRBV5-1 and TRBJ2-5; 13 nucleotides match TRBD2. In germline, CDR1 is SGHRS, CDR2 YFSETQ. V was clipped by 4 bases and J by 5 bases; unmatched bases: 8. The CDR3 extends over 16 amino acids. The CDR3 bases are TGCGCCAGCAGCCCCACTAGCGGGGGGGTTTGGGAGACCCAGTACTTC. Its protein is CASSPTSGGVWETQYF. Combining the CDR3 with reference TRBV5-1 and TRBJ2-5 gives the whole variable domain KAGVTQTPRYLIKTRGQQVTLSCSPISGHRSVSWYQQTPGQGLQFLFEYFSETQRNKGNFPGRFSGRQFSNSRSEMNVSTLELGDSALYLCASSPTSGGVWETQYFGPGTRLLVL.

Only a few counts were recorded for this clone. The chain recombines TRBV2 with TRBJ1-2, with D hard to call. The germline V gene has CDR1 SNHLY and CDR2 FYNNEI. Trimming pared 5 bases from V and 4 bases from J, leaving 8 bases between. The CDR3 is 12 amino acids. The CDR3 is CASSREGYGYTF. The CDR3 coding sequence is TGTGCCAGCAGTAGGGAGGGCTATGGCTACACCTTC.

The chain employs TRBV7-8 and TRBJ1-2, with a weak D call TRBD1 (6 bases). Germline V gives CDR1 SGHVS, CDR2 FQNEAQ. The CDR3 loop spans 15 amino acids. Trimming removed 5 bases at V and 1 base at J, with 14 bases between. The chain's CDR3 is CASSPYREINYGYTF. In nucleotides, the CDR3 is TGTGCCAGCAGCCCCTACAGGGAGATTAACTATGGCTACACCTTC.

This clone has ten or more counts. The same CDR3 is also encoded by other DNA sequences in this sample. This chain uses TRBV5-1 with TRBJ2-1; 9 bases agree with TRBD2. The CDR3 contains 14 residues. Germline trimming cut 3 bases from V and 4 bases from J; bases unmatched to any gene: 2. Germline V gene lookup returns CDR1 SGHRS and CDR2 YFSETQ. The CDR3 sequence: CASSSSGGYNEQFF. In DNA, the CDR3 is TGCGCCAGCAGCTCCAGCGGGGGGTACAATGAGCAGTTCTTC.

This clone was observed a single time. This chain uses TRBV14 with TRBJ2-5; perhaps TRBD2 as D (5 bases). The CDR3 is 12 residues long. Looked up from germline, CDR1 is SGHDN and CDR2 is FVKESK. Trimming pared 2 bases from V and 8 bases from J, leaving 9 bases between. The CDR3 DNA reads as TGTGCCAGCAGCCAACAACCGGGAACCCAGTACTTC. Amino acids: CASSQQPGTQYF.

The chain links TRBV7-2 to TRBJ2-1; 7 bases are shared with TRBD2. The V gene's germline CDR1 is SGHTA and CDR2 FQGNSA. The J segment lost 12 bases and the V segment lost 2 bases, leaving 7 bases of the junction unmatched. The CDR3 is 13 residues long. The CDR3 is CASSLLGRGLQFF. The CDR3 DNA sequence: TGTGCCAGCAGCTTATTAGGGAGGGGTTTGCAGTTCTTC.

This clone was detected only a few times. This CDR3 reads CASSQEGGVTEAFF. The CDR3 nucleotides read TGCGCCAGCAGCCAAGAAGGAGGGGTCACTGAAGCTTTCTTT. J is TRBJ1-1 and V is TRBV4-3, with D maybe TRBD1 (5 bases). The ends were cut back, 0 bases at V and 4 bases at J, with 9 bases in the middle. Germline CDR1 reads LGHNA; CDR2 reads YSLEER. The CDR3 spans 14 residues.

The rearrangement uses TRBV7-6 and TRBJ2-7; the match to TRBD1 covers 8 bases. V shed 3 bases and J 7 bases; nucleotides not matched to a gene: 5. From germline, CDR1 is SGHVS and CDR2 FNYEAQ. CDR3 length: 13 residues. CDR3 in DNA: TGTGCCAGCAGCTTCGGACAGGGCGCGGAGCAGTACTTC. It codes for CASSFGQGAEQYF.

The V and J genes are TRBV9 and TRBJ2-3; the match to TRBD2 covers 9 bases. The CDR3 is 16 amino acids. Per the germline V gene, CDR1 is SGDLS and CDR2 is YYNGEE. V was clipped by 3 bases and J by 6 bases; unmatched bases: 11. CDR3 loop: CASSASTSGWGDTQYF. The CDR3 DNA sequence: TGTGCCAGCAGCGCCTCGACTAGCGGCTGGGGGGATACGCAGTATTTT.